This T cell receptor (beta chain) is from a study of T cells after yellow fever vaccination. Regarding the study as a whole: The CD4 and CD8 compartments had a small share of their clonotypes in common. After the booster, approximately 96% of CD4 and just over 85% of CD8 primary-response clones were re-detected. Peak timing came faster in the weaker secondary response, day 5 versus 15.

The table lists this clonotype with many counts. Its antigen is unidentified. Template-switching 5'RACE yielded the TCR cDNA; a universal primer site and UMIs were added in the process. TCRdb analysed the 5' RACE reads with MiXCR anew, one entry per CDR3 protein. The table includes approximately 250,000 distinct CDR3 sequences, over 3% detected once. V was shortened by 2 bases and J by 0 bases, with 11 bases between the two germline ends. CDR1 is LGHDT and CDR2 is YNNKEL in the germline V gene (reference sequence). There are 16 residues in the CDR3. This specimen consisted of PBMCs, obtained 15 days after the yellow fever booster vaccination. The chain uses TRBV3-1 and TRBJ1-5, with a weak D call TRBD1 (5 bases). This clonotype originated in a man younger than 35 who received the YFV17D yellow fever vaccine. CDR3: CASSQTGGYSNQPQHF. Here the CDR3 DNA reads TGTGCCAGCAGCCAAACAGGCGGATATAGCAATCAGCCCCAGCATTTT. Filled out from reference TRBV3-1 and TRBJ1-5, the complete variable domain reads DTAVSQTPKYLVTQMGNDKSIKCEQNLGHDTMYWYKQDSKKFLKIMFSYNNKELIINETVPNRFSPKSPDKAHLNLHINSLELGDSAVYFCASSQTGGYSNQPQHFGDGTRLSIL.